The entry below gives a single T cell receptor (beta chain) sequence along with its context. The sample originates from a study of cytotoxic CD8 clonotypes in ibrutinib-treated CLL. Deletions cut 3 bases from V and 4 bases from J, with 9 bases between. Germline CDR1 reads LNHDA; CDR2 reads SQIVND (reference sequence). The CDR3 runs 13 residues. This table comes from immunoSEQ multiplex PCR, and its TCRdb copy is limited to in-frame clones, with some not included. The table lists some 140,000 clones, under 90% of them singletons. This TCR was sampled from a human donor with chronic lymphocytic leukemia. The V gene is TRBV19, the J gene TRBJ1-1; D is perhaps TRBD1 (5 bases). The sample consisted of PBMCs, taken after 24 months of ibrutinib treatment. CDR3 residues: CASSIQGSTEAFF. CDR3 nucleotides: TGTGCCAGTAGTATTCAGGGAAGCACTGAAGCTTTCTTT.